Ten or more counts support the clone carrying this T cell receptor (beta chain). Its specificity is unknown. This sample was included in a study of neurological immune-mediated disorders. Study results and limitations: Multiple sclerosis, the disease with the least TCR clonal expansion, fell below healthy controls, whereas HTLV-1-associated myelopathy showed the most. There were no CDR3 amino acid sequences shared by expanded clones across subjects, a result suggesting private repertoires in all groups.

The team produced cDNA through 5'RACE using 10-nucleotide random UMIs. From 15-18 subjects, over 170 million TCR-beta sequences were obtained in each sequencing run. TCRdb processed the 5' RACE reads anew with MiXCR; each CDR3 protein has one entry. The table records 77,000 or so distinct CDR3 sequences, about 9.7% of them present only once. The clonotype was recovered from a man aged 50 to 60 in good health. Sequenced sample: PBMCs.

The CDR3 sequence is CATSRRTSGSPEQFF. CDR3 in DNA: TGTGCCACCAGCCGTAGGACTAGCGGGTCCCCGGAGCAGTTCTTC. The rearrangement links TRBV15 to TRBJ2-1, with TRBD2 matching 11 bases. CDR1 is LNHNV and CDR2 is YYDKDF in the germline V gene (reference sequence). The CDR3 is 15 amino acids. Losses at the gene ends were 5 bases for V and 10 bases for J; bases not matched to a gene: 10.